This is a list of T cell receptor beta chains from one sample in a study of shared clonotypes between healthy human individuals. The method was immunoSEQ multiplex PCR; TCRdb's version includes in-frame clones alone and lacks a portion of them. The sample yields roughly 530,000 clones, roughly 95% seen once. Input material: naive CD4+ T cells sorted from blood. The receptors were sampled from a woman in her twenties or thirties in good health. Each CDR3 is given with its conserved first and last residue. The D gene is left open where the match is weak. Only part of the rows carry a size: once, few, many, or a class if the clone is expanded.

>TRBV11-3|TRBJ2-1|NA|TRBD2
CASSAAWREGLGNEQFF
TGTGCCAGCAGCGCCGCCTGGCGGGAGGGCCTCGGCAATGAGCAGTTCTTC
>TRBV19|TRBJ2-7|NA|NA
CASSIGRGGAHEQYF
TGTGCCAGTAGTATAGGCCGGGGCGGCGCGCACGAGCAGTACTTC
>TRBV7-9|TRBJ2-3|NA|NA
CASSLGYGGKADTQYF
TGTGCCAGCAGCTTAGGGTATGGCGGGAAGGCCGATACGCAGTATTTT
>TRBV5-4|TRBJ2-7|NA|NA
CASSSQGWGSPGTYEQYF
TGTGCCAGCAGCTCCCAGGGGTGGGGATCCCCCGGGACCTACGAGCAGTACTTC
>TRBV30|TRBJ2-2|once|TRBD1
CAWSSGQGLTGELFF
TGTGCCTGGAGTTCGGGACAGGGCTTGACCGGGGAGCTGTTTTTT
>TRBV2|TRBJ2-7|NA|TRBD2
CASRGGLAGYEQYF
TGTGCCAGCAGGGGTGGACTAGCGGGTTACGAGCAGTACTTC
>TRBV4-2|TRBJ2-2|once|NA
CASSQDVTRATGELFF
TGTGCCAGCAGCCAAGATGTAACCAGAGCCACCGGGGAGCTGTTTTTT
>TRBV4-1|TRBJ1-2|NA|NA
CASSQDPGGIYGYTF
TGCGCCAGCAGCCAAGATCCGGGAGGGATCTATGGCTACACCTTC
>TRBV7-2|TRBJ2-7|NA|TRBD2
CASSLALAGSYEQYF
TGTGCCAGCAGCTTAGCACTAGCGGGGTCCTACGAGCAGTACTTC
>TRBV5-1|TRBJ1-3|NA|NA
CASSIAGDSGNTIYF
TGCGCCAGCAGCATTGCGGGAGACTCTGGAAACACCATATATTTT
>TRBV5-1|TRBJ1-3|NA|NA
CASGDNGNTIYF
TGCGCCAGCGGGGATAATGGAAACACCATATATTTT
>TRBV28|TRBJ1-2|NA|NA
CASSLEGWGYGYTF
TGTGCCAGCAGTTTAGAGGGCTGGGGCTATGGCTACACCTTC
>TRBV7-6|TRBJ2-7|once|NA
CASSLVGGGYEQYF
TGTGCCAGCAGCTTAGTAGGGGGGGGATACGAGCAGTACTTC
>TRBV10-3|TRBJ2-7|NA|TRBD1
CAISVRDEAEGAQQYF
TGTGCCATCAGTGTTAGGGATGAGGCCGAGGGGGCGCAGCAGTACTTC